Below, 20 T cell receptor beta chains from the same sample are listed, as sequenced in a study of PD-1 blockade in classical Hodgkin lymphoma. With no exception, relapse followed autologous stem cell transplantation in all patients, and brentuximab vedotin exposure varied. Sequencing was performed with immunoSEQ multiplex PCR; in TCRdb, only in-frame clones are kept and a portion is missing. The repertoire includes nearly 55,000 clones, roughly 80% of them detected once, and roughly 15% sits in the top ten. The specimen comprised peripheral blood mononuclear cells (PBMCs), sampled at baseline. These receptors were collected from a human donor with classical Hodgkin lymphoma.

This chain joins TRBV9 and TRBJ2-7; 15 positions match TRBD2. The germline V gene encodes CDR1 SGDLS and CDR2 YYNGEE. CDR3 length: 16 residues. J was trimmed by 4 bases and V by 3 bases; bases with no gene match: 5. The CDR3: CASSGSGTSGRYEQYF. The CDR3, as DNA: TGTGCCAGCAGCGGTTCCGGGACTAGCGGGAGGTACGAGCAGTACTTC.

DNA of the CDR3: TGCAGCGTTTACTCCGGTGGGGAGACCCAGTACTTC. Translating it yields CSVYSGGETQYF. This rearrangement joins TRBV29-1 to TRBJ2-5; D is unclear. CDR3 length: 12 amino acids. V was trimmed by 5 bases and J by 5 bases, leaving 12 bases between them. The germline V gene encodes CDR1 SQVTM and CDR2 ANQGSEA.

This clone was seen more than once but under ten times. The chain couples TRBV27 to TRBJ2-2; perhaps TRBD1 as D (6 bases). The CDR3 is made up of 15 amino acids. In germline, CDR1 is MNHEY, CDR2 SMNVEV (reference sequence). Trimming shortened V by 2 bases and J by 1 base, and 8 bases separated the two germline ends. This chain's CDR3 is CASSLQGQNTGELFF. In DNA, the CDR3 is TGTGCCAGCAGTTTACAGGGACAGAACACCGGGGAGCTGTTTTTT.

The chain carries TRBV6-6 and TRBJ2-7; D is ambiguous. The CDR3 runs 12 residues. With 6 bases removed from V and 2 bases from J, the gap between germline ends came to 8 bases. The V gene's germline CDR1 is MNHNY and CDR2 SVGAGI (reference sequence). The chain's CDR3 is CASRDPPYEQYF. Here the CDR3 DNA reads TGTGCCAGCAGAGACCCCCCCTACGAGCAGTACTTC.

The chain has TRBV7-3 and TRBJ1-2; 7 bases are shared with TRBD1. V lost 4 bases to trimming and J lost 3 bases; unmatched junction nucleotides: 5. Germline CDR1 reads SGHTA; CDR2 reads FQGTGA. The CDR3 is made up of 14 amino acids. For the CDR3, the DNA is TGTGCCAGCAGCTCCACAGGGGAGGACTATGGCTACACCTTC. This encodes CASSSTGEDYGYTF. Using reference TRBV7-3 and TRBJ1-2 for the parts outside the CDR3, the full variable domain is GAGVSQTPSNKVTEKGKYVELRCDPISGHTALYWYRQSLGQGPEFLIYFQGTGAADDSGLPNDRFFAVRPEGSVSTLKIQRTERGDSAVYLCASSSTGEDYGYTFGSGTRLTVV.

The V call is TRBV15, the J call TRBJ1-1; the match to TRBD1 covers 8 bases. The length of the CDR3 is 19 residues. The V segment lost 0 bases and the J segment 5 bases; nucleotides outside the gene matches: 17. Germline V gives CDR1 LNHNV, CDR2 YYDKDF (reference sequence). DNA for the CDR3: TGTGCCACCAGCAGAGATCCTGGCAGGGGGCTTACTTTAAGAACTGAAGCTTTCTTT. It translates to CATSRDPGRGLTLRTEAFF.

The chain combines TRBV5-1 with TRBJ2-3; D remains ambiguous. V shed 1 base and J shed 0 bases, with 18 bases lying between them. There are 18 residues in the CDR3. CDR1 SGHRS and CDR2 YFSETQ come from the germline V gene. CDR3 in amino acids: CASSLSPQSSTSTDTQYF. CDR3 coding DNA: TGCGCCAGCAGCTTGTCCCCACAGAGTAGCACTAGCACAGATACGCAGTATTTT.

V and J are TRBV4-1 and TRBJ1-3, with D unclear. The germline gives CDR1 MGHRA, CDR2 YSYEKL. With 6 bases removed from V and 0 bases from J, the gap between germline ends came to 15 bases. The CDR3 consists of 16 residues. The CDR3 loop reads CASSLVPGFSGNTIYF. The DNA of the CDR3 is TGCGCCAGCAGTCTAGTACCCGGGTTCTCTGGAAACACCATATATTTT.

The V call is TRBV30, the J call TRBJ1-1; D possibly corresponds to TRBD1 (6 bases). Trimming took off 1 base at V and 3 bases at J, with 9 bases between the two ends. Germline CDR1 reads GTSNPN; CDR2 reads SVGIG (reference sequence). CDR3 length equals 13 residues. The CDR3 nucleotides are TGTGCCTGGAGTGAATACAGGGACACTGAAGCTTTCTTT. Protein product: CAWSEYRDTEAFF.

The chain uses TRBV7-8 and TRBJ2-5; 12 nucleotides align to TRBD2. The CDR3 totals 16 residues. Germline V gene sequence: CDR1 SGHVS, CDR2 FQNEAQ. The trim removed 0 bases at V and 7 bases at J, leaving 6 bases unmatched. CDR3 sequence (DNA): TGTGCCAGCAGCTTAGCGGGACTAGCGGGCGGTGGGACCCAGTACTTC. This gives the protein CASSLAGLAGGGTQYF.

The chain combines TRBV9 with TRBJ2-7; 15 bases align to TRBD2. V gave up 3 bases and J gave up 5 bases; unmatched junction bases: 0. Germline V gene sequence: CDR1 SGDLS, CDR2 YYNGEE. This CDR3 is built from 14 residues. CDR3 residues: CASSGTSGRDEQYF. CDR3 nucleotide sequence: TGTGCCAGCAGCGGGACTAGCGGGAGGGACGAGCAGTACTTC.

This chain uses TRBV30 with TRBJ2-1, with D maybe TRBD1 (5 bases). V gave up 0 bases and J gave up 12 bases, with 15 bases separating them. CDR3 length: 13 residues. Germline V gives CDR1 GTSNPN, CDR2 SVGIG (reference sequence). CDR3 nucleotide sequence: TGTGCCTGGAGTGTAGGGGATTGGGTGACGCAGTTCTTC. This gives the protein CAWSVGDWVTQFF.

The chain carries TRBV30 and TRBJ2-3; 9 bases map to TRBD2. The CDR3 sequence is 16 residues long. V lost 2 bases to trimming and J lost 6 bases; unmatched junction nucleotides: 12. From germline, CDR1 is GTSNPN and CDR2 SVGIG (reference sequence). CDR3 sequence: CAWSLLAGALADTQYF. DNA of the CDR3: TGTGCCTGGAGTCTGTTAGCGGGAGCCTTGGCGGATACGCAGTATTTT.

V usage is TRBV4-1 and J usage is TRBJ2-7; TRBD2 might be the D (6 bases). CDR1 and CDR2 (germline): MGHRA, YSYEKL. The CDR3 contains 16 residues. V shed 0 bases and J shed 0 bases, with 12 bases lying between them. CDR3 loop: CASSQDRLAYSYEQYF. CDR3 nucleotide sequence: TGCGCCAGCAGCCAAGATCGGCTAGCGTACTCCTACGAGCAGTACTTC.

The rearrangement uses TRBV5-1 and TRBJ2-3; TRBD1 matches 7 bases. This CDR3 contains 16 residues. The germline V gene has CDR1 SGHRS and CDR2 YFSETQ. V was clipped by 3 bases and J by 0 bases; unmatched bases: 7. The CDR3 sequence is CASSSARDRSTDTQYF. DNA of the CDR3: TGCGCCAGCAGCTCAGCCCGGGACAGAAGCACAGATACGCAGTATTTT.

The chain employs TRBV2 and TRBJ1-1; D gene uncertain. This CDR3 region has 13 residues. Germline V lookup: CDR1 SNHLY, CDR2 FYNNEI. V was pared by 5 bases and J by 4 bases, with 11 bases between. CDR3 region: CASSLQRPTEAFF. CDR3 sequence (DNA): TGTGCCAGCAGTCTTCAACGGCCCACTGAAGCTTTCTTT.

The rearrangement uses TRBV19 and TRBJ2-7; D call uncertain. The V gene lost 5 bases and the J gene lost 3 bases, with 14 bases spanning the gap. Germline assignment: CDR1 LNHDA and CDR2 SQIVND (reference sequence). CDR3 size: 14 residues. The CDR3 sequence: CASSPAGIVYEQYF. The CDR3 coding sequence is TGTGCCAGTAGTCCGGCAGGAATCGTCTACGAGCAGTACTTC.

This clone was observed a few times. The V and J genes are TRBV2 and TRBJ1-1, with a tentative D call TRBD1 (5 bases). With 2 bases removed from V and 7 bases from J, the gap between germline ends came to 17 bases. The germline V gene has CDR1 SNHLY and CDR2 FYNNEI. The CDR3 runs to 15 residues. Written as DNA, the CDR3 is TGTGCCAGCAGTGAACGGGACGGTGTAAGGGTTGAAGCTTTCTTT. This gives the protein CASSERDGVRVEAFF.

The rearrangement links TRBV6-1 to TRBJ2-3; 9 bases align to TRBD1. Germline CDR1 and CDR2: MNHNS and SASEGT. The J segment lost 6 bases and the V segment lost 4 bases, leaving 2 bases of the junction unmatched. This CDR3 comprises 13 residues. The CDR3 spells CASSGQGGDTQYF. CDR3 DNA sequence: TGTGCCAGCAGTGGACAGGGGGGCGATACGCAGTATTTT.

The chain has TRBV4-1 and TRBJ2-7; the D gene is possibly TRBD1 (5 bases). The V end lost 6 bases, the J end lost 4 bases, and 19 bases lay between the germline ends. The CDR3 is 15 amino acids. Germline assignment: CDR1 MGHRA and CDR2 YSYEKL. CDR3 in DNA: TGCGCCAGCAGGCGTTTGGACACCGAAGTTTACGAGCAGTACTTC. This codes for CASRRLDTEVYEQYF.